The 26 T cell receptor beta chains listed next were all sequenced from one sample in a study of early T cells in non-severe SARS-CoV-2 infection. TCRdb fed the 5' RACE reads into MiXCR, producing one record per CDR3 protein. Of 50,000 to 85,000 distinct CDR3 sequences in the sample, less than 9.5% were seen once. Sequencing used whole blood. Receptors were obtained from an adult who was a healthcare worker with PCR-confirmed SARS-CoV-2 infection or an uninfected control (not recorded which).

Only a few counts were recorded for this clonotype. Here the CDR3 DNA reads TGTGCCAGCAGCCGATGGTCGAATGAAAAACTGTTTTTT. It translates to CASSRWSNEKLFF. V usage is TRBV11-2 and J usage is TRBJ1-4; D remains unclear. The germline V and J ends were trimmed by 5 bases and 5 bases, with 9 bases remaining between them. The germline V gene encodes CDR1 SGHAT and CDR2 FQNNGV. The CDR3 has 13 residues.

This clonotype has ten or more counts. This chain connects TRBV7-6 to TRBJ2-3; D unclear. CDR3 length: 13 amino acids. Germline loops: CDR1 SGHVS, CDR2 FNYEAQ. V was shortened by 0 bases and J by 4 bases, with 5 bases between the two germline ends. The CDR3 DNA follows: TGTGCCAGCAGCTTAGCGCTCCCAGATACGCAGTATTTT. Residues: CASSLALPDTQYF.

This clonotype was observed at least ten times. This chain links TRBV6-4 with TRBJ2-2; 8 nucleotides align to TRBD2. J gave up 0 bases and V 5 bases, and 5 bases lay outside the gene matches. Germline CDR1 and CDR2: MRHNA and SNTAGT. The CDR3 consists of 16 residues. This CDR3 is CASSSTSGTNTGELFF. The CDR3 bases are TGTGCCAGCAGTAGTACTAGCGGCACGAACACCGGGGAGCTGTTTTTT.

The rearrangement uses TRBV2 and TRBJ1-3; D unclear. The V and J ends lost 10 bases and 0 bases respectively, with 16 bases between them. This CDR3 comprises 15 residues. Germline values: CDR1 SNHLY, CDR2 FYNNEI. The DNA for the CDR3 is TGTGCCACCGTGGGCAGTGGGGACTCTGGAAACACCATATATTTT. Its protein product is CATVGSGDSGNTIYF.

This clonotype has a handful of counts. The chain employs TRBV28 and TRBJ1-2; D is unclear. V lost 3 bases, J lost 4 bases, and 6 bases lay in between. Germline lookup yields CDR1 MDHEN and CDR2 SYDVKM. This CDR3 is 12 amino acids long. Here the CDR3 reads CASSFEVYGYTF. Written as DNA, the CDR3 is TGTGCCAGCAGTTTCGAGGTCTATGGCTACACCTTC.

In its sample, this clonotype was seen a few times. This chain's CDR3 is CSARDGAGNQPQHF. As DNA, the CDR3 is TGCAGTGCTAGAGATGGGGCAGGCAATCAGCCCCAGCATTTT. The chain joins TRBV20-1 to TRBJ1-5; weak D call: TRBD1 (5 bases). Germline loops: CDR1 DFQATT, CDR2 SNEGSKA (reference sequence). V lost 0 bases, J lost 2 bases, and 8 bases lay in between. The CDR3 is made up of 14 amino acids.

This clonotype was recorded at least ten times. The chain links TRBV29-1 to TRBJ2-3; 13 bases match TRBD2. This CDR3 region has 14 residues. V was clipped by 5 bases and J by 6 bases; unmatched bases: 5. The germline V gene has CDR1 SQVTM and CDR2 ANQGSEA. The CDR3 nucleotides read TGCAGCGTTCGGACTAGCGGGAGATTGGATACGCAGTATTTT. It specifies CSVRTSGRLDTQYF.

The chain couples TRBV5-4 to TRBJ2-3; D may match TRBD1 or TRBD2 (5 bases each). This CDR3 is 17 amino acids long. Germline CDR1 is SGHNT and CDR2 is YYREEE (reference sequence). Trimming took off 5 bases at V and 0 bases at J, with 19 bases between the two ends. CDR3 region: CASSPPGGGWSTDTQYF. For the CDR3, the DNA is TGTGCCAGCAGTCCCCCGGGTGGGGGATGGAGCACAGATACGCAGTATTTT. The full variable domain, with the rest looked up from reference TRBV5-4 and TRBJ2-3, is ETGVTQSPTHLIKTRGQQVTLRCSSQSGHNTVSWYQQALGQGPQFIFQYYREEENGRGNFPPRFSGLQFPNYSSELNVNALELDDSALYLCASSPPGGGWSTDTQYFGPGTRLTVL.

A few counts support this clonotype. V gene TRBV12-3 or TRBV12-4 combines with J gene TRBJ2-1; 7 nucleotides agree with TRBD1. The CDR3 runs to 15 residues. The ends lost 5 bases at V and 9 bases at J; junction bases unmatched: 13. The DNA for the CDR3 is TGTGCCAGCAGTGGGGCGATTGAGGGGGCGCTTGAGCAGTTCTTC. Encoded protein: CASSGAIEGALEQFF.

This clonotype showed up just a few times. The chain recombines TRBV9 with TRBJ2-1; unclear D gene. The CDR3 has 15 residues. The V end lost 0 bases, the J end lost 0 bases, and 7 bases lay between the germline ends. Germline values: CDR1 SGDLS, CDR2 YYNGEE. In nucleotides, the CDR3 is TGTGCCAGCAGCGTAGATTCTCTCTCCTACAATGAGCAGTTCTTC. Amino acids: CASSVDSLSYNEQFF.

V is TRBV3-1 and J is TRBJ2-1; perhaps D is TRBD1 or TRBD2 (5 bases each). V lost 3 bases, J lost 5 bases, and 8 bases lay in between. CDR1 is LGHDT and CDR2 is YNNKEL in the germline V gene (reference sequence). This CDR3 comprises 13 residues. The CDR3, as DNA: TGTGCCAGCAGCCATTTGGGGGACAATGAGCAGTTCTTC. Its protein is CASSHLGDNEQFF.

This clonotype was seen a single time. Relative to the germline gene, one junction end is altered; a read error may explain this. CDR3: CSAYRTSGSSYNEQSF. In DNA, the CDR3 is TGCAGTGCTTATAGGACTAGCGGGAGCTCCTACAATGAGCAGTCCTTC. The gene calls are TRBV20-1 and TRBJ2-1, with TRBD2 matching 13 bases. There are 16 residues in the CDR3. Germline V gene lookup returns CDR1 DFQATT and CDR2 SNEGSKA (reference sequence).

This clonotype has just a few counts. V gene TRBV24-1 combines with J gene TRBJ1-1, with TRBD1 matching 7 bases. The J segment lost 5 bases and the V segment lost 3 bases, leaving 14 bases of the junction unmatched. Germline V gene sequence: CDR1 KGHDR, CDR2 SFDVKD. This CDR3 has 17 residues. CDR3 nucleotide sequence: TGTGCCACCAGTGATGTGGCGCTAGGGGGCTACGTAACTGAAGCTTTCTTT. This codes for CATSDVALGGYVTEAFF.

In this sample, this clonotype turned up a few times. The rearrangement uses TRBV6-2 or TRBV6-3 and TRBJ2-4; either TRBD1 or TRBD2 may supply D (5 bases each). The V and J ends lost 2 bases and 11 bases respectively, with 19 bases between them. This CDR3 is built from 15 residues. Germline-derived CDR1 and CDR2 are MNHEY and SVGEGT. CDR3 bases: TGTGCCAGCAGTTACCCCGGGACCTTCACGGTCCTTCAGTACTTC. As protein: CASSYPGTFTVLQYF.

The genes are TRBV6-2 or TRBV6-3 and TRBJ1-5; no clear D gene. CDR3 size: 12 residues. Germline lookup yields CDR1 MNHEY and CDR2 SVGEGT. The germline V and J ends were trimmed by 2 bases and 5 bases, with 4 bases remaining between them. The CDR3 here is CASSYTYQPQHF. CDR3 coding DNA: TGTGCCAGCAGTTACACTTATCAGCCCCAGCATTTT.

This clonotype was seen at least ten times. The V call is TRBV29-1, the J call TRBJ1-1, with D perhaps matching TRBD1 (6 bases). Germline-derived CDR1 and CDR2 are SQVTM and ANQGSEA. This CDR3 spans 12 amino acids. V shed 6 bases and J shed 6 bases, with 14 bases lying between them. The CDR3 sequence: CSVVRGHPEAFF. In DNA, the CDR3 is TGCAGCGTCGTCAGGGGACACCCTGAAGCTTTCTTT. Full variable domain (outside the CDR3, taken from reference TRBV29-1 and TRBJ1-1): SAVISQKPSRDICQRGTSLTIQCQVDSQVTMMFWYRQQPGQSLTLIATANQGSEATYESGFVIDKFPISRPNLTFSTLTVSNMSPEDSSIYLCSVVRGHPEAFFGQGTRLTVV.

This clonotype was seen a handful of times. The chain links TRBV29-1 to TRBJ2-4, with D perhaps TRBD2 (5 bases). The CDR3 is made up of 13 amino acids. V lost 7 bases, J lost 8 bases, and 18 bases lay in between. Germline-derived CDR1 and CDR2 are SQVTM and ANQGSEA. The CDR3 nucleotides read TGCAGCGCCAGAGTGAGGGCGGGCGACATTCAGTACTTC. Its translation is CSARVRAGDIQYF.

This clonotype came up many times. The rearrangement links TRBV6-2 or TRBV6-3 to TRBJ2-5; D might be TRBD2 (5 bases). This CDR3 spans 14 amino acids. CDR1 is MNHEY, CDR2 SVGEGT, per germline. V was pared by 5 bases and J by 5 bases, with 15 bases between. The DNA of the CDR3 is TGTGCCAGCAGTCGACTCACCCCGGGGGAGACCCAGTACTTC. It encodes CASSRLTPGETQYF.

This clonotype was seen repeatedly, ten times or more. The J gene is TRBJ2-7, the V gene TRBV7-9; the D call may be TRBD1 or TRBD2 (6 bases each). In germline, CDR1 is SEHNR, CDR2 FQNEAQ (reference sequence). V lost 4 bases and J 5 bases, leaving 12 bases between the germline ends. This CDR3 has 13 residues. This CDR3 is CASSSRGPDEQYF. CDR3 coding DNA: TGTGCCAGCAGCTCACGGGGGCCGGACGAGCAGTACTTC.

This clonotype was detected ten times or more. The chain joins TRBV20-1 to TRBJ1-6; D is unclear. V lost 0 bases and J lost 7, with 7 bases in between. In germline, CDR1 is DFQATT, CDR2 SNEGSKA (reference sequence). The CDR3 length is 13 residues. CDR3 residues: CSARDQTNSPLHF. As DNA, the CDR3 is TGCAGTGCTAGAGACCAGACCAATTCACCCCTCCACTTT.

This clonotype was recorded many times. The V gene is TRBV11-2, the J gene TRBJ2-2; perhaps TRBD1 as D (6 bases). The CDR3 is 15 residues long. Deletions cut 3 bases from V and 5 bases from J, with 13 bases between. Germline V gene lookup returns CDR1 SGHAT and CDR2 FQNNGV. The CDR3 region is CASSLGQSETGELFF. CDR3 nucleotide sequence: TGTGCCAGCAGCTTGGGACAATCAGAAACCGGGGAGCTGTTTTTT. The complete variable domain, with remaining parts taken from reference TRBV11-2 and TRBJ2-2, reads EAGVAQSPRYKIIEKRQSVAFWCNPISGHATLYWYQQILGQGPKLLIQFQNNGVVDDSQLPKDRFSAERLKGVDSTLKIQPAKLEDSAVYLCASSLGQSETGELFFGEGSRLTVL.

This CDR3 is CSARESLYEQYF. The CDR3, as DNA: TGCAGTGCTAGAGAGTCCTTATACGAGCAGTACTTC. The chain couples TRBV20-1 to TRBJ2-7, with no clear D. The CDR3 loop spans 12 amino acids. Trimming stripped 0 bases from V and 4 bases from J, with 7 bases between. Germline V gene data show CDR1 as DFQATT and CDR2 as SNEGSKA (reference sequence).

The sample holds many counts of this clonotype. This chain connects TRBV5-1 to TRBJ2-7, with D perhaps given as TRBD1 or TRBD2 (5 bases each). The CDR3 contains 13 residues. V was shortened by 3 bases and J by 6 bases, with 13 bases between the two germline ends. CDR1 SGHRS and CDR2 YFSETQ come from the germline V gene. The CDR3 nucleotides are TGCGCCAGCAGCTCCGGGCCGAGGGGCGAGCAGTACTTC. Protein sequence: CASSSGPRGEQYF.

This clonotype appeared a few times. The V call is TRBV3-1, the J call TRBJ2-1; D gene ambiguous. Germline loops: CDR1 LGHDT, CDR2 YNNKEL (reference sequence). Trimming pared 0 bases from V and 3 bases from J, leaving 6 bases between. The CDR3 has 14 residues. CDR3 sequence reads: CASSQELGYNEQFF. The CDR3 DNA follows: TGTGCCAGCAGCCAAGAACTGGGCTACAATGAGCAGTTCTTC.

This clonotype was seen a handful of times. V gene TRBV19 combines with J gene TRBJ2-2; D call uncertain. Germline V gene data show CDR1 as LNHDA and CDR2 as SQIVND (reference sequence). Between the trimmed V and J ends, which lost 6 bases and 4 bases, there was a span of 21 bases. This CDR3 region has 17 residues. The CDR3 nucleotides read TGTGCCAGTAGCAAATCCCTGGCGTCTAGATCCACCGGGGAGCTGTTTTTT. Its translation: CASSKSLASRSTGELFF.

This clonotype was detected ten times or more. The rearrangement links TRBV11-2 to TRBJ2-3, with 8 bases fitting TRBD2. Losses at the gene ends were 5 bases for V and 5 bases for J; bases not matched to a gene: 9. Looked up from germline, CDR1 is SGHAT and CDR2 is FQNNGV. There are 15 residues in the CDR3. In nucleotides, the CDR3 is TGTGCCAGCAGCCCGCGGGGACTAGTCGGAGATACGCAGTATTTT. It is translated as CASSPRGLVGDTQYF.